The entry below describes one T cell receptor beta chain. V was trimmed by 6 bases and J by 4 bases, leaving 11 bases between them. CDR1 MNHNS and CDR2 SASEGT come from the germline V gene. The CDR3 has 13 residues. Profiled with immunoSEQ multiplex PCR; TCRdb holds only in-frame clones, not every one. The sample has just over 60,000 clones, approximately 88% seen once. The patients all showed relapse after autologous stem cell transplantation, while their brentuximab vedotin exposure varied. These data come from a study of PD-1 blockade in classical Hodgkin lymphoma. Specimen: peripheral blood mononuclear cells (PBMCs), collected at baseline. The TCR sequence derives from a human donor with classical Hodgkin lymphoma. J is TRBJ2-3 and V is TRBV6-1, with D perhaps TRBD1 or TRBD2 (5 bases each). The DNA for the CDR3 is TGTGCCAGCAGACAGGACGGGGCAGATACGCAGTATTTT. Its protein is CASRQDGADTQYF.